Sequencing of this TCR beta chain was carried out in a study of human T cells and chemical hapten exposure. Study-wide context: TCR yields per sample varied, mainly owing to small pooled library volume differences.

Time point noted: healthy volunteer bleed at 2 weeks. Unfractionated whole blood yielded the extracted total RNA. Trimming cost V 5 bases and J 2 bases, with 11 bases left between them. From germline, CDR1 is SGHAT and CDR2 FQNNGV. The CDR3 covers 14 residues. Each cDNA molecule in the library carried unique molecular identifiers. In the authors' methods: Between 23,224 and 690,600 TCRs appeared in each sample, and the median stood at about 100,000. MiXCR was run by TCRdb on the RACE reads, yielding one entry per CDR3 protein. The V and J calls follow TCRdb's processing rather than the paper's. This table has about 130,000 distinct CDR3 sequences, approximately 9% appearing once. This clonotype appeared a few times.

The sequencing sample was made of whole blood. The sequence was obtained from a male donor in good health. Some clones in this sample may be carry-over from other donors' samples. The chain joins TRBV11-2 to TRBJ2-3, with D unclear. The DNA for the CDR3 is TGTGCCAGCAGCCTCAGGACGGACACAGATACGCAGTATTTT. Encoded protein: CASSLRTDTDTQYF.